What follows are 26 T cell receptor beta chains derived from one specimen sequenced in a study of T-cell reconstitution after alpha-beta-depleted transplantation in children. Unique molecular identifiers were incorporated during preparation of the TCRbeta library. TCRdb passed the PCR reads through MiXCR, listing each CDR3 protein once. The data show 400,000 to 500,000 distinct CDR3 sequences, approximately 11% seen once. The sample here was PBMCs from the stem cell graft donor, taken from the stem cell graft. The receptors were gathered from a human donor who donated a stem cell graft to a child with acute myeloid leukemia.

The rearrangement uses TRBV9 and TRBJ2-1, with TRBD2 identical over 11 bases. The CDR3 totals 16 residues. The V and J ends lost 0 bases and 10 bases, in that order; junction bases with no gene match: 9. Germline lookup yields CDR1 SGDLS and CDR2 YYNGEE. This CDR3 is CASSVASGGPVGEQFF. The CDR3 nucleotides are TGTGCCAGCAGCGTAGCTAGCGGGGGGCCCGTAGGGGAGCAGTTCTTC.

The table lists this clonotype with a few counts. The V call is TRBV11-2, the J call TRBJ1-1, with D maybe TRBD1 (5 bases). The CDR3 runs 11 residues. The V end lost 8 bases, the J end lost 4 bases, and 8 bases lay between the germline ends. Germline V lookup: CDR1 SGHAT, CDR2 FQNNGV. The CDR3 bases are TGTGCCAGCGGGGGGTCCACTGAAGCTTTCTTT. This sequence encodes CASGGSTEAFF.

The chain employs TRBV10-3 and TRBJ2-3, with D possibly being TRBD1 (6 bases). Germline V CDR1 and CDR2: ENHRY, SYGVKD. The CDR3 is 13 residues long. The V end was cut by 11 bases, the J end by 6 bases, with 18 bases between. CDR3 sequence (DNA): TGTGCCGCACTGAGGGGGTCCGAGGATACGCAGTATTTT. Its protein product is CAALRGSEDTQYF.

The chain employs TRBV11-2 and TRBJ2-5; D tentatively reads TRBD1 or TRBD2 (5 bases each). V lost 3 bases, J lost 6 bases, and 14 bases lay in between. The length of the CDR3 is 14 residues. The V gene's germline CDR1 is SGHAT and CDR2 FQNNGV. The CDR3 DNA reads TGTGCCAGCAGCTTTTTCATGGGGGAAAAGACCCAGTACTTC. It is translated as CASSFFMGEKTQYF.

This clonotype came up a few times. The chain carries TRBV29-1 and TRBJ2-7; D is possibly TRBD1 (6 bases). Between the trimmed V and J ends, which lost 6 bases and 2 bases, there was a span of 11 bases. Germline lookup yields CDR1 SQVTM and CDR2 ANQGSEA. The CDR3 length is 12 residues. In nucleotides, the CDR3 is TGCAGCGTCAGTACAGGGACCTACGAGCAGTACTTC. Translation gives CSVSTGTYEQYF.

This clonotype was seen more than once but under ten times. V is TRBV29-1 and J is TRBJ1-2; D remains ambiguous. Germline V gene lookup returns CDR1 SQVTM and CDR2 ANQGSEA. The CDR3 is 13 amino acids. V lost 3 bases, J lost 7 bases, and 15 bases lay in between. This chain's CDR3 is CSVDQAGNVGYTF. CDR3 nucleotide sequence: TGCAGCGTTGACCAGGCGGGGAATGTTGGCTACACCTTC.

The genes are TRBV20-1 and TRBJ2-1; D call uncertain. V was pared by 5 bases and J by 10 bases, with 12 bases between. Looked up from germline, CDR1 is DFQATT and CDR2 is SNEGSKA (reference sequence). CDR3 length: 11 amino acids. The CDR3 reads CSADPSYEQFF. Written as DNA, the CDR3 is TGCAGTGCTGACCCTAGTTACGAGCAGTTCTTC.

The rearrangement links TRBV29-1 to TRBJ1-1; TRBD1 might be the D (5 bases). The CDR3 loop spans 14 amino acids. Germline CDR1 SQVTM, CDR2 ANQGSEA. V shed 7 bases and J shed 1 base, with 16 bases lying between them. CDR3 nucleotide sequence: TGCAGCGCTAGTCGGGGCGCGGGGAACACTGAAGCTTTCTTT. Protein: CSASRGAGNTEAFF.

This clonotype occurred a few times. One end of the junction is discordant with germline, which a read error may explain. The chain links TRBV10-2 to TRBJ2-1, with D perhaps given as TRBD1 or TRBD2 (6 bases each). There are 13 residues in the CDR3. The V gene's germline CDR1 is WSHSY and CDR2 SAAADI. The DNA for the CDR3 is TGCGCCAGCAGTGAGTCGATCAGGCAAAGGGGGGTCTTC. Residues: CASSESIRQRGVF.

This clonotype was seen many times. The rearrangement uses TRBV10-3 and TRBJ1-2, with D tentatively TRBD1 (6 bases). Germline V gives CDR1 ENHRY, CDR2 SYGVKD. The CDR3 runs 13 residues. Deletions cut 6 bases from V and 4 bases from J, with 12 bases between. The CDR3 DNA reads TGTGCCATCAGAGCCAGGGGAGGCTATGGCTACACCTTC. This gives the protein CAIRARGGYGYTF.

This chain links TRBV2 with TRBJ2-2; tentative D call: TRBD1 (6 bases). V lost 5 bases and J lost 2, with 15 bases in between. This CDR3 has 16 amino acids. Germline loops: CDR1 SNHLY, CDR2 FYNNEI. CDR3 sequence (DNA): TGTGCCAGCAGTCTTGAGGCAGGGGTAAACACCGGGGAGCTGTTTTTT. Translated, it gives CASSLEAGVNTGELFF.

V is TRBV29-1 and J is TRBJ2-3, with TRBD2 matching over 8 bases. V shed 8 bases, J shed 0 bases, and the junction held 10 bases outside the gene matches. Looked up from germline, CDR1 is SQVTM and CDR2 is ANQGSEA. The CDR3 consists of 15 residues. CDR3 in amino acids: CSSTRGGLSTDTQYF. The CDR3, as DNA: TGCAGCTCGACTCGCGGGGGGCTGAGCACAGATACGCAGTATTTT.

The chain joins TRBV10-3 to TRBJ2-7; 7 nucleotides line up with TRBD1. The CDR3 sequence is 13 residues long. CDR1 is ENHRY, CDR2 SYGVKD, per germline. V lost 1 base and J lost 10; bases outside the gene matches: 7. The CDR3 loop is CAISEFPGGDQYV. DNA of the CDR3: TGTGCCATCAGTGAGTTCCCAGGGGGTGATCAGTACGTC.

The CDR3 loop reads CASSPSGTRSYNEQFF. CDR3 coding DNA: TGTGCCAGCAGCCCTAGCGGGACGCGTTCCTACAATGAGCAGTTCTTC. The chain joins TRBV6-2 or TRBV6-3 to TRBJ2-1; TRBD2 matches 9 bases. The CDR3 length is 16 residues. Germline trimming cut 6 bases from V and 1 base from J; bases unmatched to any gene: 7. In germline, CDR1 is MNHEY, CDR2 SVGEGT.

V usage is TRBV5-4 and J usage is TRBJ2-5; no reliable D call. V shed 0 bases and J shed 3 bases, with 15 bases lying between them. The CDR3 runs 16 residues. Per the germline V gene, CDR1 is SGHNT and CDR2 is YYREEE (reference sequence). CDR3 nucleotide sequence: TGTGCCAGCAGCTTGGGGGCCCGGATAACCGAAGAGACCCAGTACTTC. It yields the protein CASSLGARITEETQYF.

The chain recombines TRBV5-6 with TRBJ2-5; tentative D call: TRBD2 (6 bases). V lost 0 bases and J 5 bases, leaving 11 bases between the germline ends. This CDR3 has 14 residues. Germline V gene lookup returns CDR1 SGHDT and CDR2 YYEEEE. The CDR3 region is CASSLAGDEETQYF. The CDR3, as DNA: TGTGCCAGCAGCTTGGCGGGGGACGAGGAGACCCAGTACTTC.

This clonotype was detected a few times. V gene TRBV11-2 combines with J gene TRBJ2-5, with D uncertain. The CDR3 length is 13 residues. Germline V gives CDR1 SGHAT, CDR2 FQNNGV. V was pared by 5 bases and J by 2 bases, with 9 bases between. This CDR3 is CASSPDWQETQYF. DNA for the CDR3: TGTGCCAGCAGCCCAGATTGGCAAGAGACCCAGTACTTC. Drawing the rest from reference TRBV11-2 and TRBJ2-5, the complete variable domain is EAGVAQSPRYKIIEKRQSVAFWCNPISGHATLYWYQQILGQGPKLLIQFQNNGVVDDSQLPKDRFSAERLKGVDSTLKIQPAKLEDSAVYLCASSPDWQETQYFGPGTRLLVL.

This clonotype was counted many times. V usage is TRBV20-1 and J usage is TRBJ2-7, with 9 bases matching TRBD1. Germline trimming cut 6 bases from V and 4 bases from J; bases unmatched to any gene: 10. Per the germline V gene, CDR1 is DFQATT and CDR2 is SNEGSKA (reference sequence). The CDR3 totals 14 residues. For the CDR3, the DNA is TGCAGTGCATCCCGGGACAGGGTAGGGTACGAGCAGTACTTC. It encodes CSASRDRVGYEQYF.

The rearrangement joins TRBV18 to TRBJ1-2, with TRBD1 as a possible D gene (6 bases). V was clipped by 3 bases and J by 2 bases, with 10 bases between them. CDR3 length: 14 residues. Per the germline V gene, CDR1 is KGHSH and CDR2 is LQKENI. This chain's CDR3 is CASSPDSANYGYTF. The CDR3 nucleotides are TGTGCCAGCTCACCGGACAGTGCAAACTATGGCTACACCTTC.

This rearrangement joins TRBV10-3 to TRBJ2-3, with 14 bases lining up with TRBD2. The V gene's germline CDR1 is ENHRY and CDR2 SYGVKD. The CDR3 is made up of 15 amino acids. V lost 6 bases, J lost 4 bases, and 3 bases stayed unmatched. CDR3 loop: CAISGLAGGPDTQYF. The CDR3 DNA reads as TGTGCCATCAGCGGACTAGCGGGAGGCCCAGATACGCAGTATTTT.

This clonotype was counted only a few times. The V gene is TRBV20-1, the J gene TRBJ2-1; D is perhaps TRBD2 (6 bases). V lost 1 base to trimming and J lost 8 bases, with 15 bases between them. CDR1 and CDR2 (germline): DFQATT, SNEGSKA (reference sequence). The CDR3 loop spans 14 amino acids. The CDR3 region is CSARVPSWEDEQFF. In nucleotides, the CDR3 is TGCAGTGCTAGAGTCCCTAGCTGGGAGGATGAGCAGTTCTTC.

The chain couples TRBV5-1 to TRBJ2-5; D not resolved. Trimming took 2 bases from V and 5 from J, leaving 10 bases between them. CDR3 length: 13 amino acids. From germline, CDR1 is SGHRS and CDR2 YFSETQ. The CDR3 loop reads CASSFNSRETQYF. The DNA for the CDR3 is TGCGCCAGCAGCTTTAATTCTCGGGAGACCCAGTACTTC.

In this sample, this clonotype turned up many times. The rearrangement links TRBV4-2 to TRBJ2-2, with TRBD1 matching 8 bases. J lost 6 bases, V lost 1 base, and 4 bases had no gene match. This CDR3 is 15 amino acids long. CDR1 and CDR2 from the germline V gene are LGHNA and YNFKEQ. CDR3 loop: CASSQGQGSPGELFF. CDR3 in DNA: TGTGCCAGCAGCCAAGGACAGGGGTCTCCCGGGGAGCTGTTTTTT.

V is TRBV7-2 and J is TRBJ2-7, with TRBD2 matching 10 bases. Germline V lookup: CDR1 SGHTA, CDR2 FQGNSA. The CDR3 contains 14 residues. V dropped 7 bases and J dropped 4; count of bases not matched to a gene: 7. In nucleotides, the CDR3 is TGTGCCAGCACCTCAGCGGGAGGGCCTTACGAGCAGTACTTC. The encoded protein is CASTSAGGPYEQYF.

The gene calls are TRBV13 and TRBJ2-2, with a tentative D call TRBD1 (6 bases). Trimming took off 4 bases at V and 4 bases at J, with 16 bases between the two ends. The CDR3 consists of 16 residues. Germline values: CDR1 PRHDT, CDR2 FYEKMQ (reference sequence). The CDR3 DNA sequence: TGTGCCAGCAGCTCCAGGTTGGGGGCAGTCACCGGGGAGCTGTTTTTT. Encoded protein: CASSSRLGAVTGELFF.

This chain connects TRBV25-1 to TRBJ2-6; TRBD1 or TRBD2 may be the D gene (6 bases each). The CDR3 covers 16 residues. V was pared by 0 bases and J by 3 bases, with 9 bases between. CDR1 is MGHDK and CDR2 is SYGVNS in the germline V gene. CDR3: CASSEYGGRGANVLTF. The CDR3 DNA follows: TGTGCCAGCAGTGAATATGGGGGGCGTGGGGCCAACGTCCTGACTTTC. The full variable domain, in which reference TRBV25-1 and TRBJ2-6 provide the parts outside the CDR3, is EADIYQTPRYLVIGTGKKITLECSQTMGHDKMYWYQQDPGMELHLIHYSYGVNSTEKGDLSSESTVSRIRTEHFPLTLESARPSHTSQYLCASSEYGGRGANVLTFGAGSRLTVL.